Here is one TCR beta chain with its context. No antigen is known for it. The CDR3 has 16 amino acids. CDR1 and CDR2 (germline): LNHDA, SQIVND (reference sequence). Between the trimmed V and J ends, which lost 3 bases and 4 bases, there was a span of 16 bases. The source of the sample is a study of cytomegalovirus exposure and HLA in healthy donors. As for the study in general: There were 100 million to 130 million unique TCR beta sequences, drawn from approximately 180 million T cells, in an earlier analysis. Study results and caveats: In vitro work confirmed that a few CMV-associated chains recognize CMV antigens. A later analysis linked a missense DCLRE1C variant to TCR beta V- and J-gene trimming.

Both 60 Vbeta primers and 13 Jbeta primers went into the PCR. The protocol was immunoSEQ multiplex PCR, while the TCRdb copy is restricted to in-frame clones and leaves out a portion. The table has approximately 190,000 clones, 65% to 85% seen once; the top ten hold approximately 1.8%. The clonotype was recovered from a man aged 35-49 years in good health and CMV-seropositive. The sequencing input was PBMCs. The chain employs TRBV19 and TRBJ1-3; D is unresolved. Written as DNA, the CDR3 is TGTGCCAGTAGTATGGGCGGAGGCCATAAAGGAAACACCATATATTTT. As protein: CASSMGGGHKGNTIYF.